This TCR beta chain derives from a study of technical replicates of blood from a few donors. After removal of 5 bases from V and 3 bases from J, the junction contained 11 bases not matched to a gene. The CDR3 is 16 residues long. Germline-derived CDR1 and CDR2 are SGHDT and YYEEEE. TCRdb keeps only in-frame clones here, not all; method: immunoSEQ multiplex PCR. The data show 55,000 to 75,000 clones, 90% to 95% seen once. Sequenced material: T cells isolated from PBMCs. This clonotype originated in a human donor in good health. V and J are TRBV5-6 and TRBJ2-1; 7 nucleotides agree with TRBD1. CDR3 in amino acids: CASRPLRGGLYNEQFF. The DNA for the CDR3 is TGTGCCAGCAGACCCTTAAGAGGGGGCCTCTACAATGAGCAGTTCTTC.